This entry lists 9 T cell receptor beta chains sequenced from one sample in a study of fetal regulatory T cell absence and autoimmunity. Using immunoSEQ multiplex PCR, the repertoire was profiled, and TCRdb retains in-frame clones only, with some absent. The data contain 85,000 to 100,000 clones, 72% of them singletons. Sequencing was done on a sample of pancreas tissue. All receptors derive from a male donor with IPEX syndrome.

The gene calls are TRBV5-4 and TRBJ1-2; D is uncertain. Trimming shortened V by 2 bases and J by 8 bases, and 13 bases separated the two germline ends. There are 13 residues in the CDR3. Germline V gene lookup returns CDR1 SGHNT and CDR2 YYREEE (reference sequence). CDR3 coding DNA: TGTGCCAGCAGCTTACGTGTGGCCGGCGGCTACACCTTC. It specifies CASSLRVAGGYTF.

A single count supports this clone. In the same sample, other DNA sequences code for this CDR3. The chain combines TRBV4-1 with TRBJ1-4; D gene ambiguous. The V and J ends lost 3 bases and 2 bases respectively, with 4 bases between them. Germline V gene sequence: CDR1 MGHRA, CDR2 YSYEKL. This CDR3 spans 13 amino acids. The DNA of the CDR3 is TGCGCCAGCAGCCAGGCCACTAATGAAAAACTGTTTTTT. Translated: CASSQATNEKLFF.

The rearrangement joins TRBV6-5 to TRBJ1-5; TRBD1 aligns across 9 bases. Germline CDR1 reads MNHEY; CDR2 reads SVGAGI. Trimming took 5 bases from V and 5 from J; bases not matched to a gene: 7. The CDR3 extends over 15 amino acids. CDR3 bases: TGTGCCAGCAGTGGACCGGGACAGGGCCATCAGCCCCAGCATTTT. It is translated as CASSGPGQGHQPQHF.

The chain recombines TRBV6-1 with TRBJ2-1; either TRBD1 or TRBD2 may supply D (5 bases each). V lost 1 base, J lost 1 base, and 11 bases lay in between. Per germline, CDR1 MNHNS and CDR2 SASEGT. This CDR3 contains 16 residues. The CDR3 reads CASSEEGSVSYNEQFF. The CDR3, as DNA: TGTGCCAGCAGTGAAGAGGGGAGCGTTTCCTACAATGAGCAGTTCTTC.

This clone occurred a few times. The chain employs TRBV7-9 and TRBJ1-2, with a weak D call TRBD1 (5 bases). V lost 2 bases and J lost 6, with 7 bases in between. Looked up from germline, CDR1 is SEHNR and CDR2 is FQNEAQ (reference sequence). This CDR3 is built from 12 residues. The CDR3 is CASSLSRDGYTF. CDR3 coding DNA: TGTGCCAGCAGCTTAAGCAGGGATGGCTACACCTTC.

J is TRBJ1-1 and V is TRBV6-5; no clear D. Trimming cost V 4 bases and J 5 bases, with 8 bases left between them. CDR3 length equals 12 residues. Germline CDR1 MNHEY, CDR2 SVGAGI. The CDR3 here is CASSFPGTEAFF. CDR3 sequence (DNA): TGTGCCAGCAGTTTCCCGGGGACTGAAGCTTTCTTT.

V usage is TRBV5-4 and J usage is TRBJ1-6, with D unresolved. The CDR3 runs 16 residues. The V and J ends lost 1 base and 0 bases respectively, with 8 bases between them. Germline V gene lookup returns CDR1 SGHNT and CDR2 YYREEE (reference sequence). The CDR3: CASSLLASSYNSPLHF. The CDR3 bases are TGTGCCAGCAGCTTGCTGGCGAGCTCCTATAATTCACCCCTCCACTTT.

The rearrangement links TRBV27 to TRBJ2-7; the match to TRBD2 covers 8 bases. Germline CDR1 MNHEY, CDR2 SMNVEV (reference sequence). This CDR3 has 16 amino acids. J gave up 6 bases and V 2 bases, and 12 bases lay outside the gene matches. The CDR3, as DNA: TGTGCCAGCAGTTTAATGGGTAGCGGGGCTTCAACCGAGCAGTACTTC. This translates into CASSLMGSGASTEQYF.

The chain links TRBV29-1 to TRBJ2-5; D call uncertain. The CDR3 consists of 10 residues. CDR1 is SQVTM, CDR2 ANQGSEA, per germline. The ends were cut back, 1 base at V and 5 bases at J, with 2 bases in the middle. CDR3: CSVEGETQYF. The CDR3, as DNA: TGCAGCGTTGAAGGGGAGACCCAGTACTTC.